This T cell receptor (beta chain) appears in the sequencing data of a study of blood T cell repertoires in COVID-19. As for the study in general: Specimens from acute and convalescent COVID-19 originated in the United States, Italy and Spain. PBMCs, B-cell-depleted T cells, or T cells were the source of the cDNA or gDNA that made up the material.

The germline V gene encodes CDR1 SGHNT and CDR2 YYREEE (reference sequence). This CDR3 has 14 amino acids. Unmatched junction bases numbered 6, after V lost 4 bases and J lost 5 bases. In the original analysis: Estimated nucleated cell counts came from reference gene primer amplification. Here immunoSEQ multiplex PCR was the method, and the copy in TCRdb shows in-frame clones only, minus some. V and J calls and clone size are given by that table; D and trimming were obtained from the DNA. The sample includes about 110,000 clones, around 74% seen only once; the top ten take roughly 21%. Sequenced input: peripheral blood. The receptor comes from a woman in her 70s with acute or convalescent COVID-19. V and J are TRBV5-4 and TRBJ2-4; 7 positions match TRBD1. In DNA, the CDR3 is TGTGCCAGCAGCCGTGGGACAGTCCAAAACATTCAGTACTTC. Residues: CASSRGTVQNIQYF.